The clone carrying this TCR beta chain was counted only a few times. Its specificity is unknown. This specimen comes from a study of post-analysis software for immune sequencing data. Whole-study results and caveats: Roughly 5 TRBV segments occurring more often in patients than controls included TRBV5-6, TRBV5-1 and TRBV20-1.

The V gene end was trimmed by 0 bases and the J gene end by 5 bases; junction bases not matched to a gene: 8. This CDR3 spans 16 amino acids. Per germline, CDR1 SGHRS and CDR2 YFSETQ. cDNA libraries of TCR beta carried unique molecular identifiers. Input amounts of 1 to 10 million T cells were used. These gave 500,000 or so cDNA molecules, so each molecule approximated one T cell. TCRdb reprocessed the PCR reads via MiXCR and lists one record per CDR3 protein. The sample includes hundreds of thousands of distinct CDR3 sequences, around 60% of them seen just once. This receptor was taken from a girl aged 2 to 10 with multiple sclerosis. Input material: blood. V usage is TRBV5-1 and J usage is TRBJ2-3; TRBD2 matches 8 bases. The CDR3 region is CASSLARAGAIDTQYF. The CDR3 nucleotides read TGCGCCAGCAGCTTGGCCCGAGCGGGGGCCATAGATACGCAGTATTTT.